The text below deals with one TCR beta chain. No antigen is known for it. Separate alpha and beta amplification began at the second PCR step. Four subsets defined by CD45RA and CD27 were sorted after CD3, CD4, CD8 and live/dead staining. Two oligonucleotides, mixed equimolar, formed the beta constant-region primer covering TRBC1 and TRBC2. Nested alpha and beta constant-region primers with the SP2 primer drove four PCR rounds on ligated cDNA. TCRdb itself ran the UMI-ligation and nested PCR reads through MiXCR, one entry per CDR3 protein. Among under 25,000 distinct CDR3 sequences listed, more than 7% were seen once. The entry originates in a study of naive and memory T cell subsets. General observations from the study: Over 85% of naive TCR sequences appeared only once, unlike memory subsets. In CD4 and CD8 cells, diversity dropped from naive through EMRA.

Trimming removed 2 bases from V and 4 bases from J, with 14 bases in between. The CDR3 contains 15 residues. The germline V gene encodes CDR1 MGHRA and CDR2 YSYEKL. The receptor's source is a human donor in good health. The genes are TRBV4-1 and TRBJ1-1, with D maybe TRBD1 (5 bases). Sequencing was performed on central memory CD8+ T cells from blood. The CDR3 protein is CASSQRASGGTEAFF. CDR3 in DNA: TGCGCCAGCAGCCAACGGGCAAGCGGGGGCACTGAAGCTTTCTTT.